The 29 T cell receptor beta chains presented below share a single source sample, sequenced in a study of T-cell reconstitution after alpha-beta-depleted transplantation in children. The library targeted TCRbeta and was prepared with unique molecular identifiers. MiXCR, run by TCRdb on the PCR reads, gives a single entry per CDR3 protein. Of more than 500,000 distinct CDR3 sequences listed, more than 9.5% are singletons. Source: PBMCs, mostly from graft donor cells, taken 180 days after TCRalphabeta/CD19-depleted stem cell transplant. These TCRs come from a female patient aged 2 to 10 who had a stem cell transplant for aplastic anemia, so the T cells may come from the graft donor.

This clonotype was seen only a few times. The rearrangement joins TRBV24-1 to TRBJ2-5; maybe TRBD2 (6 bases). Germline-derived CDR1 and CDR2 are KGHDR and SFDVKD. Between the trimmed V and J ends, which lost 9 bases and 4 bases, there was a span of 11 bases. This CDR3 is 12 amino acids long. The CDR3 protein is CATGGAGETQYF. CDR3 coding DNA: TGTGCCACCGGAGGGGCAGGAGAGACCCAGTACTTC.

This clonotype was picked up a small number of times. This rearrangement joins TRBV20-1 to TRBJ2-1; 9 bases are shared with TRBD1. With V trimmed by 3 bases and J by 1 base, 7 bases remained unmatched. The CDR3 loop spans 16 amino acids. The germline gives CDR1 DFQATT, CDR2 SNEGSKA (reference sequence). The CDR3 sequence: CSARENRGLSYNEQFF. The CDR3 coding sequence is TGCAGTGCTAGGGAAAACAGGGGGCTGTCCTACAATGAGCAGTTCTTC.

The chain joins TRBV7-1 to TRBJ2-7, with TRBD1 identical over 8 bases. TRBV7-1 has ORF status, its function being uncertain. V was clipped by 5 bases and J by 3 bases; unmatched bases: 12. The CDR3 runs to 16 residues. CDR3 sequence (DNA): TGTGCCAGCAGCGGGACCGGGACAGGCTTTCTCTACGAGCAGTACGTC. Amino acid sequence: CASSGTGTGFLYEQYV.

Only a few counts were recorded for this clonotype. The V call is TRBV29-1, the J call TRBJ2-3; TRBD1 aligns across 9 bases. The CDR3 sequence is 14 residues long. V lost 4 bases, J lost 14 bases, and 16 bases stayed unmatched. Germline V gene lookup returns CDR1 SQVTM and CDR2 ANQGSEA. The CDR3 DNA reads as TGCAGCGTTGTTAGGACAGGGGAGCCAAGACTTGGGTATTTT. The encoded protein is CSVVRTGEPRLGYF.

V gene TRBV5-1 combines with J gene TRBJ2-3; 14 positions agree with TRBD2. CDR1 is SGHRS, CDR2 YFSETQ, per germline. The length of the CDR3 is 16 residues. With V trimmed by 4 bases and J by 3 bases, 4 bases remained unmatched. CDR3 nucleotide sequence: TGCGCCAGCAGCCTGGGACTAGCGGGAGAAACAGATACGCAGTATTTT. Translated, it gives CASSLGLAGETDTQYF.

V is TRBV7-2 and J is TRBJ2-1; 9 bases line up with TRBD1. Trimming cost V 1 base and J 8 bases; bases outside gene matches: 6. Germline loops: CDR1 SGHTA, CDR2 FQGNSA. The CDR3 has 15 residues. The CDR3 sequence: CASSLVGTGKDEQFF. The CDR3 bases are TGTGCCAGCAGCTTAGTAGGGACAGGGAAAGATGAGCAGTTCTTC.

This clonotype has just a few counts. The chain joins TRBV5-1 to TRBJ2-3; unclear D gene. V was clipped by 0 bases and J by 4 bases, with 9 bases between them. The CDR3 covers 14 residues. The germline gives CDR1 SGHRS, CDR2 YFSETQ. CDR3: CASSLEMAPDTQYF. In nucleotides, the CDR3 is TGCGCCAGCAGCTTGGAAATGGCCCCAGATACGCAGTATTTT.

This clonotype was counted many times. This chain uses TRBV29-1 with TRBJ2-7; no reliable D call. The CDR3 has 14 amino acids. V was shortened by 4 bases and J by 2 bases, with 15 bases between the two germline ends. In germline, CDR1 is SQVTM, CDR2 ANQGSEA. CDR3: CSVGPLASPYEQYF. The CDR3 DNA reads TGCAGCGTTGGACCCTTGGCCAGTCCCTACGAGCAGTACTTC.

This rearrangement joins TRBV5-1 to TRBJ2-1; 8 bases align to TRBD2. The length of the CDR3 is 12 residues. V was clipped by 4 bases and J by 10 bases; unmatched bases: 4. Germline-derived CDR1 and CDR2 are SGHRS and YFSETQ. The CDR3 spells CASSPGGKEQFF. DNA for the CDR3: TGCGCCAGCAGCCCGGGGGGGAAAGAGCAGTTCTTC.

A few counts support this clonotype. The CDR3 DNA reads TGTGCCAGCAGCCAAGACGTTATTAGCGGAACCTACAATGAGCAGTTCTTC. Its translation: CASSQDVISGTYNEQFF. The rearrangement uses TRBV3-1 and TRBJ2-1; possibly TRBD2 for D (6 bases). The V gene's germline CDR1 is LGHDT and CDR2 YNNKEL (reference sequence). The V gene lost 0 bases and the J gene lost 2 bases, with 14 bases spanning the gap. CDR3 length equals 17 residues.

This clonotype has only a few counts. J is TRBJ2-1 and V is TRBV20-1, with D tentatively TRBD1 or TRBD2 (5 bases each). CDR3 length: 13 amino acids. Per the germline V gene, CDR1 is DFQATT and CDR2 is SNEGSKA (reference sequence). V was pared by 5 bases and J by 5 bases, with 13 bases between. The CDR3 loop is CSAPTRGHNEQFF. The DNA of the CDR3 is TGCAGTGCTCCCACGAGGGGACACAATGAGCAGTTCTTC.

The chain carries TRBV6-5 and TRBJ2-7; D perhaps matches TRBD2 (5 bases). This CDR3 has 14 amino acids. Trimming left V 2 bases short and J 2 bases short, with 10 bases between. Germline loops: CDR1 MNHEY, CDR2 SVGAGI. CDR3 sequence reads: CASSYDVGAYEQYV. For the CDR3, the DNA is TGTGCCAGCAGTTACGACGTCGGGGCCTACGAGCAGTACGTC.

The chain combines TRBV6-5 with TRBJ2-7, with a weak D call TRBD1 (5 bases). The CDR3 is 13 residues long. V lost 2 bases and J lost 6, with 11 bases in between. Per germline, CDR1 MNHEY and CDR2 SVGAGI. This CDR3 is CASSYIQGSEQYV. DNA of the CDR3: TGTGCCAGCAGTTACATCCAGGGTTCCGAGCAGTACGTC.

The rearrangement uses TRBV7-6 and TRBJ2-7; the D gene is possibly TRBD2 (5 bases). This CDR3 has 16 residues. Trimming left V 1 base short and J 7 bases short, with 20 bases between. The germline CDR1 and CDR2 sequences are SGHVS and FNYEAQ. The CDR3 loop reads CASSLEVPNGRGEQYV. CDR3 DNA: TGTGCCAGCAGCTTAGAAGTGCCCAACGGAAGAGGGGAGCAGTACGTC.

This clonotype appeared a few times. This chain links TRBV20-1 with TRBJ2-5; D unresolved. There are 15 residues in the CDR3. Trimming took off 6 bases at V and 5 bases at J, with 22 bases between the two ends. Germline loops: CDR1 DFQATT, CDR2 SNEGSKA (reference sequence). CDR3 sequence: CSAAAGPGPVETQYF. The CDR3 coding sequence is TGCAGTGCGGCGGCCGGACCGGGCCCCGTGGAGACCCAGTACTTC.

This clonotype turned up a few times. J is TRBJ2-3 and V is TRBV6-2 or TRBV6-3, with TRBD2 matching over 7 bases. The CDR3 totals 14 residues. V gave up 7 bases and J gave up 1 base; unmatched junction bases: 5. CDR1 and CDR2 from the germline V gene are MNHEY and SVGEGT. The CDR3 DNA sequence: TGTGCCAGCACTTTAGCGGGTGGCACAGATACGCAGTATTTT. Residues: CASTLAGGTDTQYF.

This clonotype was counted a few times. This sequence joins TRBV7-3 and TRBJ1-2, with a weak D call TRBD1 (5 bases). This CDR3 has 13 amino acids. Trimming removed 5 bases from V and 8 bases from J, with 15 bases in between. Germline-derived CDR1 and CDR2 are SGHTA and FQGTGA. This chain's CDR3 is CASSPRTSRGYTF. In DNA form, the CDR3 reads TGTGCCAGCAGCCCACGGACATCCCGAGGCTACACCTTC.

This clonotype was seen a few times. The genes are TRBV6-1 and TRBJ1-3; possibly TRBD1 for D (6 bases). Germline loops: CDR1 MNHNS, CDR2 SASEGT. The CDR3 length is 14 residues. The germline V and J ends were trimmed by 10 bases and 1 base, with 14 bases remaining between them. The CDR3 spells CATHRGASGNTIYF. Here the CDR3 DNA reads TGTGCCACCCATCGGGGGGCGTCTGGAAACACCATATATTTT.

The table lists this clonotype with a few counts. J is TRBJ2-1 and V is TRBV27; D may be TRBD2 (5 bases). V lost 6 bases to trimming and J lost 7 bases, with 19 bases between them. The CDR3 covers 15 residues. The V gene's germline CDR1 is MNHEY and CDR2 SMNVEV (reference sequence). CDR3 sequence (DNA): TGTGCCAGCAGGCCCAAAACTAGTAACGCGAATGAGCAGTTCTTC. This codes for CASRPKTSNANEQFF.

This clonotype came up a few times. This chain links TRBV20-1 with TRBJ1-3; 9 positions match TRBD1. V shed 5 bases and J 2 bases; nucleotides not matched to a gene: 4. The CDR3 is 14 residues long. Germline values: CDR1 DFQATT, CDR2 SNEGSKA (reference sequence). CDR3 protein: CSAGRTGAGNTIYF. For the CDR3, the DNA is TGCAGTGCTGGTCGGACAGGGGCTGGAAACACCATATATTTT.

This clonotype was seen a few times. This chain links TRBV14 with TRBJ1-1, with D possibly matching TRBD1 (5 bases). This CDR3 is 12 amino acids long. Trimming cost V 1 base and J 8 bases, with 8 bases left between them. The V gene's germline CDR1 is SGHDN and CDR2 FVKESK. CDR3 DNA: TGTGCCAGCAGCCAAGGAAAGGGGGAAGCTTTCTTT. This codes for CASSQGKGEAFF.

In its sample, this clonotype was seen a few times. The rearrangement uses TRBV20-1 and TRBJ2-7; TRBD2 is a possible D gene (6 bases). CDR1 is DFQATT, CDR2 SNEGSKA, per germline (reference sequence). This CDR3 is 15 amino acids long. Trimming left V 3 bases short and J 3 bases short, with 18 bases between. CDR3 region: CSARPRDSILYEQYF. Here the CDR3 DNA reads TGCAGTGCTAGGCCCCGGGACTCCATCCTCTACGAGCAGTACTTC.

CDR3 residues: CASSYQSLRGDEQYV. CDR3 coding DNA: TGTGCCAGCAGTTACCAGTCTCTTCGGGGCGACGAGCAGTACGTC. The chain combines TRBV6-2 or TRBV6-3 with TRBJ2-7; D may correspond to TRBD1 or TRBD2 (5 bases each). The CDR3 is 15 amino acids. V lost 2 bases, J lost 5 bases, and 16 bases lay in between. Germline V gene sequence: CDR1 MNHEY, CDR2 SVGEGT.

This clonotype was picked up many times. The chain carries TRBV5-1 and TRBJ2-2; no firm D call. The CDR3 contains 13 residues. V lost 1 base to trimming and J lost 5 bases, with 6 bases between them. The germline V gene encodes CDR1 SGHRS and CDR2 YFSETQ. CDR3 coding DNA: TGCGCCAGCAGCTTGTCCGAGACCGGGGAGCTGTTTTTT. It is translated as CASSLSETGELFF.

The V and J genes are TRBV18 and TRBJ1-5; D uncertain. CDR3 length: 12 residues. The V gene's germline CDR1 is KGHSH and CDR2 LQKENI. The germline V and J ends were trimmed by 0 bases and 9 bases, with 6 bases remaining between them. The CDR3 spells CASSPPLGPQHF. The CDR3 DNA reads TGTGCCAGCTCACCACCGCTGGGGCCCCAGCATTTT. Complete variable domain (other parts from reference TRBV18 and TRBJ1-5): NAGVMQNPRHLVRRRGQEARLRCSPMKGHSHVYWYRQLPEEGLKFMVYLQKENIIDESGMPKERFSAEFPKEGPSILRIQQVVRGDSAAYFCASSPPLGPQHFGDGTRLSIL.

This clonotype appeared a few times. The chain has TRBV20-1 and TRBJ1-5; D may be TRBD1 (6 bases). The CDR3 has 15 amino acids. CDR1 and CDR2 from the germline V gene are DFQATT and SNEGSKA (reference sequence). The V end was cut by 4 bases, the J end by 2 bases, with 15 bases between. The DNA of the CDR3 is TGCAGTGCTACCACAGGGAGCAGAGGCAATCAGCCCCAGCATTTT. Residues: CSATTGSRGNQPQHF.

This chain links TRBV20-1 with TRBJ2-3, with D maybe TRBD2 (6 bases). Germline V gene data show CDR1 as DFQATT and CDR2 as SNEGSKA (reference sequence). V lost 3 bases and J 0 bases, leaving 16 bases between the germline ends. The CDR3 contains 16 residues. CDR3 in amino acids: CSARAPVGTSTDTQYF. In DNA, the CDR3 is TGCAGTGCTAGGGCCCCCGTCGGGACTAGCACAGATACGCAGTATTTT.

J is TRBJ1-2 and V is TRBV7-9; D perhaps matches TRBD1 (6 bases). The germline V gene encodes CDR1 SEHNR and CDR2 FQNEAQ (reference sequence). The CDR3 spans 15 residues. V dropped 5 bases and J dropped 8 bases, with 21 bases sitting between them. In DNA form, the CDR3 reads TGTGCCAGCAGCCCAACCGTTGACAGGCTCGGCGGCTACACCTTC. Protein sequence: CASSPTVDRLGGYTF.

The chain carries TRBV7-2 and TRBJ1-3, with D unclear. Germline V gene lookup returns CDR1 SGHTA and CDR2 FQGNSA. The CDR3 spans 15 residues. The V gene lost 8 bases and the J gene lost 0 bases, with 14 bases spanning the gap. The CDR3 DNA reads TGTGCCAGCTCTTCCGTGGGTTTCTCTGGAAACACCATATATTTT. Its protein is CASSSVGFSGNTIYF.